Following are 29 T cell receptor beta chains from one sample sequenced in a study of cytomegalovirus exposure and HLA in healthy donors. The PCR contained 60 Vbeta and 13 Jbeta primers. Using immunoSEQ multiplex PCR, the repertoire was profiled, and TCRdb retains in-frame clones only, with some absent. The table includes around 140,000 clones, 64% detected once. Sequencing was performed on PBMCs. Receptors were obtained from a woman in her 40s in good health and CMV-seronegative.

This rearrangement joins TRBV27 to TRBJ2-1; D ambiguous. V was cut by 8 bases and J by 0 bases, with 11 bases left in between. Germline V lookup: CDR1 MNHEY, CDR2 SMNVEV (reference sequence). The CDR3 has 14 amino acids. This CDR3 reads CASRVSGSYNEQFF. DNA of the CDR3: TGTGCCAGCCGCGTGTCTGGCTCCTACAATGAGCAGTTCTTC.

This clone occurred once. The chain joins TRBV27 to TRBJ2-4, with D unresolved. V gave up 5 bases and J gave up 0 bases, with 5 bases separating them. The CDR3 is 13 residues long. CDR1 is MNHEY, CDR2 SMNVEV, per germline (reference sequence). CDR3 nucleotide sequence: TGTGCCAGCAGTCCCTTAGCCAAAAACATTCAGTACTTC. It is translated as CASSPLAKNIQYF.

The chain uses TRBV6-5 and TRBJ1-6, with TRBD1 as a possible D gene (6 bases). V gave up 2 bases and J gave up 7 bases, with 15 bases separating them. Germline V lookup: CDR1 MNHEY, CDR2 SVGAGI. CDR3 length equals 16 residues. In nucleotides, the CDR3 is TGTGCCAGCAGTTACCCCCCAGGCAGGGGCAATTCACCCCTCCACTTT. This encodes CASSYPPGRGNSPLHF.

The chain links TRBV6-5 to TRBJ2-7; 7 nucleotides match TRBD2. CDR3 size: 15 residues. The trim removed 2 bases at V and 1 base at J, leaving 5 bases unmatched. Germline loops: CDR1 MNHEY, CDR2 SVGAGI. The CDR3 nucleotides read TGTGCCAGCAGTTACGGGGCGGGGGTTTCCTACGAGCAGTACTTC. It translates to CASSYGAGVSYEQYF.

This clone was recorded a few times. This chain joins TRBV15 and TRBJ2-2; TRBD1 is a possible D gene (6 bases). Trimming left V 5 bases short and J 2 bases short, with 21 bases between. Germline V CDR1 and CDR2: LNHNV, YYDKDF (reference sequence). This CDR3 is 18 amino acids long. The CDR3, as DNA: TGTGCCACCAGCGGCACTATGTTCCGACAGGCCAACACCGGGGAGCTGTTTTTT. It codes for CATSGTMFRQANTGELFF.

This clone was counted once. This chain joins TRBV2 and TRBJ1-5, with D hard to call. The V gene's germline CDR1 is SNHLY and CDR2 FYNNEI. The CDR3 is 13 amino acids. The germline V and J ends were trimmed by 3 bases and 3 bases, with 6 bases remaining between them. CDR3 sequence (DNA): TGTGCCAGCAGTGACAGGTTCAATCAGCCCCAGCATTTT. Translated, it gives CASSDRFNQPQHF.

The gene calls are TRBV7-8 and TRBJ2-4; weak D call: TRBD1 (5 bases). The CDR3 has 15 amino acids. From germline, CDR1 is SGHVS and CDR2 FQNEAQ. V lost 5 bases and J 2 bases, leaving 13 bases between the germline ends. The CDR3 sequence: CASSPFRGSKNIQYF. In DNA, the CDR3 is TGTGCCAGCAGCCCGTTTAGGGGATCCAAAAACATTCAGTACTTC.

V usage is TRBV7-2 and J usage is TRBJ1-4, with a possible D match to TRBD1 (5 bases). Germline CDR1 and CDR2: SGHTA and FQGNSA. This CDR3 region has 18 residues. The V end was cut by 5 bases, the J end by 2 bases, with 21 bases between. The CDR3 DNA follows: TGTGCCAGCAGCCCTTGGGGCTTCGAATACATCACTAATGAAAAACTGTTTTTT. Protein sequence: CASSPWGFEYITNEKLFF.

The gene calls are TRBV7-3 and TRBJ2-6; 8 nucleotides line up with TRBD2. The V gene's germline CDR1 is SGHTA and CDR2 FQGTGA. The CDR3 sequence is 17 residues long. Trimming cost V 5 bases and J 4 bases; bases outside gene matches: 10. CDR3 in amino acids: CASSLLGRGTGANVLTF. CDR3 nucleotides: TGTGCCAGCAGCCTTCTCGGGAGGGGGACAGGGGCCAACGTCCTGACTTTC.

The genes are TRBV15 and TRBJ2-5, with 9 positions matching TRBD1. The CDR3 extends over 15 amino acids. V was pared by 4 bases and J by 2 bases, with 5 bases of the junction left unmatched. Germline lookup yields CDR1 LNHNV and CDR2 YYDKDF (reference sequence). The CDR3 loop is CATSTGQGNQETQYF. The CDR3 DNA is TGTGCCACCAGCACCGGACAGGGGAATCAAGAGACCCAGTACTTC.

The chain combines TRBV4-3 with TRBJ1-2; D gene ambiguous. The V gene lost 1 base and the J gene lost 0 bases, with 9 bases spanning the gap. In germline, CDR1 is LGHNA, CDR2 YSLEER. CDR3 length: 15 amino acids. CDR3 sequence: CASSQGSRANYGYTF. CDR3 sequence (DNA): TGCGCCAGCAGCCAAGGTTCCCGGGCTAACTATGGCTACACCTTC.

The chain uses TRBV7-6 and TRBJ2-3, with 10 bases identical to TRBD2. Germline V gene sequence: CDR1 SGHVS, CDR2 FNYEAQ. J gave up 8 bases and V 1 base, and 9 bases lay outside the gene matches. The CDR3 has 16 amino acids. For the CDR3, the DNA is TGTGCCAGCAGCTTAGAAGCGGGGGGGCACAGGGCTACGCAGTATTTT. It is translated as CASSLEAGGHRATQYF.

The V and J genes are TRBV4-1 and TRBJ2-2; tentative D call: TRBD1 (6 bases). Per the germline V gene, CDR1 is MGHRA and CDR2 is YSYEKL. CDR3 length: 16 amino acids. V lost 4 bases and J 3 bases, leaving 15 bases between the germline ends. CDR3 nucleotide sequence: TGCGCCAGCAGCCCTCAGGGGTATCAGGACACCGGGGAGCTGTTTTTT. Its translation is CASSPQGYQDTGELFF.

This clone was recorded a few times. The V call is TRBV7-9, the J call TRBJ2-5; D perhaps matches TRBD1 (6 bases). V lost 1 base and J lost 1, with 16 bases in between. The germline gives CDR1 SEHNR, CDR2 FQNEAQ (reference sequence). The CDR3 loop spans 17 amino acids. Here the CDR3 DNA reads TGTGCCAGCAGCTTAGAGCCCCTGGTCAGGGGCCAAGAGACCCAGTACTTC. It is translated as CASSLEPLVRGQETQYF.

This chain joins TRBV11-3 and TRBJ1-1; D not certain. CDR1 is SGHNT, CDR2 YENEEA, per germline. V was cut by 5 bases and J by 4 bases, with 11 bases left in between. The CDR3 length is 13 residues. Here the CDR3 reads CASSLDSVTEAFF. The CDR3, as DNA: TGTGCCAGCAGCCTGGACTCGGTCACTGAAGCTTTCTTT.

This clone is a singleton in its sample. The chain combines TRBV6-6 with TRBJ1-2, with 9 bases aligning to TRBD1. CDR1 is MNHNY, CDR2 SVGAGI, per germline (reference sequence). This CDR3 region has 15 residues. V was clipped by 1 base and J by 6 bases; unmatched bases: 6. The CDR3 DNA is TGTGCCAGCAGTTACTGGACAGGGGAGGGGGATGGCTACACCTTC. The encoded protein is CASSYWTGEGDGYTF.

The chain joins TRBV6-4 to TRBJ1-2, with D perhaps matching TRBD1 (5 bases). V was cut by 0 bases and J by 5 bases, with 10 bases left in between. Germline-derived CDR1 and CDR2 are MRHNA and SNTAGT. CDR3 length equals 14 residues. CDR3 residues: CASSDSAGFYGYTF. The DNA of the CDR3 is TGTGCCAGCAGTGACTCAGCAGGGTTTTATGGCTACACCTTC.

V and J are TRBV6-1 and TRBJ1-2; the match to TRBD1 covers 10 bases. Trimming removed 4 bases from V and 8 bases from J; junction bases left unmatched: 10. Germline V gene lookup returns CDR1 MNHNS and CDR2 SASEGT. The CDR3 loop spans 15 amino acids. This chain's CDR3 is CASSGLGQGVRGYTF. DNA for the CDR3: TGTGCCAGCAGTGGGTTAGGACAGGGGGTAAGAGGCTACACCTTC.

This chain connects TRBV4-1 to TRBJ2-2, with D unclear. Germline V gene data show CDR1 as MGHRA and CDR2 as YSYEKL. V shed 1 base and J shed 7 bases, with 7 bases lying between them. The CDR3 extends over 13 amino acids. CDR3 in DNA: TGCGCCAGCAGCCAAGTCCCCGTCGGGGAGCTGTTTTTT. Translation gives CASSQVPVGELFF.

This chain joins TRBV25-1 and TRBJ1-1; D might be TRBD1 (5 bases). The ends were cut back, 4 bases at V and 1 base at J, with 10 bases in the middle. The CDR3 contains 14 residues. Per the germline V gene, CDR1 is MGHDK and CDR2 is SYGVNS. CDR3 loop: CASSGQTANTEAFF. DNA for the CDR3: TGTGCCAGCAGTGGCCAGACAGCGAACACTGAAGCTTTCTTT.

J is TRBJ2-7 and V is TRBV30; TRBD1 might be the D (5 bases). Trimming took 2 bases from V and 2 from J, leaving 19 bases between them. Germline V lookup: CDR1 GTSNPN, CDR2 SVGIG (reference sequence). This CDR3 has 16 amino acids. The CDR3 protein is CAWSYPSEDRTYEQYF. In DNA form, the CDR3 reads TGTGCCTGGAGTTACCCTTCTGAAGACAGAACCTACGAGCAGTACTTC.

The V and J genes are TRBV11-2 and TRBJ2-2, with a possible D match to TRBD1 (7 bases). V was cut by 5 bases and J by 1 base, with 14 bases left in between. This CDR3 has 16 amino acids. The germline V gene has CDR1 SGHAT and CDR2 FQNNGV. The CDR3 DNA reads TGTGCCAGCAGCCAGGGGGGACTTTTGAACACCGGGGAGCTGTTTTTT. It is translated as CASSQGGLLNTGELFF.

This clone was counted between two and nine times. The chain uses TRBV5-1 and TRBJ1-2; D remains ambiguous. CDR1 SGHRS and CDR2 YFSETQ come from the germline V gene. The CDR3 extends over 14 amino acids. V dropped 0 bases and J dropped 4 bases, with 10 bases sitting between them. DNA for the CDR3: TGCGCCAGCAGCTTGGGCCAGGCGATCTATGGCTACACCTTC. Translated, it gives CASSLGQAIYGYTF.

The gene calls are TRBV12-5 and TRBJ2-5, with 7 bases that match TRBD1. The V and J ends lost 0 bases and 0 bases, in that order; junction bases with no gene match: 7. The CDR3 is 17 residues long. From germline, CDR1 is LGHNT and CDR2 FRNRAP. For the CDR3, the DNA is TGTGCTAGTGGTTTGGTAAGGACAGGACACCACCAAGAGACCCAGTACTTC. It is translated as CASGLVRTGHHQETQYF.

The chain combines TRBV19 with TRBJ2-4; D possibly corresponds to TRBD1 (7 bases). Germline CDR1 and CDR2: LNHDA and SQIVND (reference sequence). The V and J ends lost 0 bases and 6 bases respectively, with 15 bases between them. The CDR3 loop spans 16 amino acids. This CDR3 reads CASSIDQGGQINIQYF. Written as DNA, the CDR3 is TGTGCCAGTAGTATAGATCAGGGGGGCCAGATAAACATTCAGTACTTC.

CDR3 region: CASSFQYSYEQYF. The CDR3 DNA follows: TGTGCCAGCAGCTTCCAGTACTCCTACGAGCAGTACTTC. The chain has TRBV5-6 and TRBJ2-7, with D unclear. Germline V CDR1 and CDR2: SGHDT, YYEEEE. This CDR3 region has 13 residues. With 2 bases removed from V and 0 bases from J, the gap between germline ends came to 6 bases.

V gene TRBV23-1 combines with J gene TRBJ2-1, with a possible D match to TRBD1 (7 bases). TRBV23-1 is reported as an ORF; its role is uncertain. CDR3 length equals 17 residues. The V gene lost 4 bases and the J gene lost 5 bases, with 21 bases spanning the gap. This CDR3 reads CASSPPTRGEVHNEQFF. The CDR3 coding sequence is TGCGCCAGCAGTCCGCCAACCAGGGGGGAAGTCCACAATGAGCAGTTCTTC.

The chain recombines TRBV6-5 with TRBJ1-1, with 7 positions matching TRBD1. Germline CDR1 reads MNHEY; CDR2 reads SVGAGI. V was clipped by 6 bases and J by 3 bases; unmatched bases: 10. This CDR3 spans 15 amino acids. The CDR3 loop is CASRRGQSRYTEAFF. The CDR3 coding sequence is TGTGCCAGCAGGAGGGGACAGTCCCGGTACACTGAAGCTTTCTTT.

V and J are TRBV25-1 and TRBJ2-2; 7 nucleotides align to TRBD1. Germline lookup yields CDR1 MGHDK and CDR2 SYGVNS. The J segment lost 0 bases and the V segment lost 10 bases, leaving 5 bases of the junction unmatched. CDR3 length: 14 amino acids. CDR3 nucleotides: TGTGCCACCATGGACAGGACGAACACCGGGGAGCTGTTTTTT. Translated: CATMDRTNTGELFF.